These 19 T cell receptor beta chains originate from one sample sequenced in a study of T cells in Graves' hyperthyroidism and ophthalmopathy (dated by TCRdb to about 2019). The library was made by multiplex PCR. Sequenced on an Illumina HiSeq 2000. The TCR beta CDR3 regions were amplified from RNA transcripts. A first-round RT-PCR of the TCR CDR3 used the HTBI primer set with the Qiagen OneStep RT-PCR kit. The public reads were reprocessed in TCRdb via fastp at Q25 and MiXCR, keeping in-frame beta chains. All rows with the same CDR3 protein become a single entry with the most common DNA and genes. This sample lists 150,000 or so distinct CDR3 sequences; about a tenth were detected once. The top ten constitute roughly 23% of the sample. Sample: blood. The receptors were gathered from a woman between 18 and 29 years old with Graves' hyperthyroidism that later progressed to Graves' ophthalmopathy.

Many counts were recorded for this clonotype. CDR3 sequence: CASSQPGTGEAFF. The CDR3 bases are TGTGCCAGCAGCCAACCCGGGACAGGGGAAGCTTTCTTT. This sequence joins TRBV3-1 and TRBJ1-1, with 9 bases lining up with TRBD1. Unmatched junction bases numbered 3, after V lost 2 bases and J lost 8 bases. The CDR3 runs to 13 residues. CDR1 and CDR2 from the germline V gene are LGHDT and YNNKEL (reference sequence).

On this clonotype: This may be a read error, as it is one base from a much larger clone. This chain joins TRBV20-1 and TRBJ1-5; 12 nucleotides match TRBD1. Judging by the DNA end, TRBJ2-3 fits better; the J call may be wrong. The germline V gene encodes CDR1 DFQATT and CDR2 SNEGSKA (reference sequence). The CDR3 covers 15 residues. This CDR3 reads CSARGTGGLGQPQYF. The CDR3 DNA is TGCAGTGCCCGGGGGACAGGGGGCCTCGGTCAGCCCCAGTATTTT.

This clonotype was seen a few times. V usage is TRBV4-1 and J usage is TRBJ2-3; maybe TRBD1 (5 bases). V was shortened by 1 base and J by 0 bases, with 14 bases between the two germline ends. CDR1 is MGHRA, CDR2 YSYEKL, per germline. The CDR3 covers 17 residues. CDR3 protein: CASSQGQGRASTDTQYF. CDR3 nucleotide sequence: TGCGCCAGCAGCCAAGGGCAGGGTAGGGCTAGCACAGATACGCAGTATTTT.

Comments on this clonotype: A much larger clone differs by one base, so this may be a read error. The CDR3 DNA follows: TGTGTCAGCAGGAGAGGGACTAGCGGGAGCTACGAGCAGTACTTC. This sequence encodes CVSRRGTSGSYEQYF. The rearrangement uses TRBV6-2 or TRBV6-3 and TRBJ2-7; 14 bases agree with TRBD2. Per germline, CDR1 MNHEY and CDR2 SVGEGT. The CDR3 runs to 15 residues.

J is TRBJ2-3 and V is TRBV20-1; TRBD2 aligns across 13 bases. V shed 1 base, J shed 4 bases, and the junction held 8 bases outside the gene matches. The CDR3 consists of 17 residues. Germline V gene data show CDR1 as DFQATT and CDR2 as SNEGSKA (reference sequence). CDR3 protein: CSARASGTSGIADTQYF. The CDR3 bases are TGCAGTGCTAGAGCTTCCGGGACTAGCGGGATCGCAGATACGCAGTATTTT.

This clonotype was found many times. This chain links TRBV2 with TRBJ2-6; either TRBD1 or TRBD2 may fit D (5 bases each). V was shortened by 3 bases and J by 2 bases, with 20 bases between the two germline ends. CDR3 length: 19 amino acids. Germline CDR1 is SNHLY and CDR2 is FYNNEI. The CDR3 is CASSDRSRGGWPGANVLTF. The DNA for the CDR3 is TGTGCCAGCAGTGATCGATCGCGTGGGGGTTGGCCTGGGGCCAACGTCCTGACTTTC. The variable domain in full, completed from reference TRBV2 and TRBJ2-6, reads EPEVTQTPSHQVTQMGQEVILRCVPISNHLYFYWYRQILGQKVEFLVSFYNNEISEKSEIFDDQFSVERPDGSNFTLKIRSTKLEDSAMYFCASSDRSRGGWPGANVLTFGAGSRLTVL.

This clonotype was observed many times. The chain has TRBV13 and TRBJ1-2, with a tentative D call TRBD1 (5 bases). The length of the CDR3 is 14 residues. Germline CDR1 reads PRHDT; CDR2 reads FYEKMQ (reference sequence). V was trimmed by 0 bases and J by 3 bases, leaving 8 bases between them. The CDR3 reads CASSLGGRDYGYTF. Written as DNA, the CDR3 is TGTGCCAGCAGCTTAGGGGGCAGGGACTATGGCTACACCTTC. The whole variable domain, filled in from reference TRBV13 and TRBJ1-2, reads AAGVIQSPRHLIKEKRETATLKCYPIPRHDTVYWYQQGPGQDPQFLISFYEKMQSDKGSIPDRFSAQQFSDYHSELNMSSLELGDSALYFCASSLGGRDYGYTFGSGTRLTVV.

Ten or more counts support this clonotype. The chain carries TRBV2 and TRBJ1-1; D is undetermined. Per the germline V gene, CDR1 is SNHLY and CDR2 is FYNNEI. The CDR3 sequence is 15 residues long. V lost 8 bases and J 0 bases, leaving 16 bases between the germline ends. The CDR3 bases are TGTGCCAGCGACCCGAGCACAGACCTGAACACTGAAGCTTTCTTT. Protein sequence: CASDPSTDLNTEAFF.

This clonotype has a handful of counts. One junction end disagrees with the germline gene, perhaps due to a read error. V is TRBV2 and J is TRBJ1-1; perhaps TRBD1 as D (5 bases). Germline-derived CDR1 and CDR2 are SNHLY and FYNNEI. The length of the CDR3 is 13 residues. The CDR3 nucleotides are TGTGCCAGCAGTGTCCGGCCGGGGACTGGAGCTTTCTTT. It translates to CASSVRPGTGAFF.

This clonotype was observed many times. CDR3 residues: CSASPHVNQPQHF. The CDR3 nucleotides are TGCAGTGCTAGTCCGCACGTCAATCAGCCCCAGCATTTT. The genes are TRBV20-1 and TRBJ1-5; D gene ambiguous. Germline V CDR1 and CDR2: DFQATT, SNEGSKA (reference sequence). V lost 3 bases, J lost 3 bases, and 9 bases lay in between. The CDR3 is 13 amino acids.

The V gene is TRBV6-1, the J gene TRBJ2-3, with 7 bases lining up with TRBD2. Germline V CDR1 and CDR2: MNHNS, SASEGT. V trimming: 6 bases; J trimming: 3 bases; junction bases outside the gene matches: 9. The CDR3 sequence is 15 residues long. Here the CDR3 DNA reads TGTGCCAGCAGGACAATTGCGGGAGCGACAGATACGCAGTATTTT. It codes for CASRTIAGATDTQYF.

Many counts were recorded for this clonotype. The chain combines TRBV7-9 with TRBJ2-3, with 8 bases fitting TRBD1. CDR1 and CDR2 from the germline V gene are SEHNR and FQNEAQ (reference sequence). The CDR3 has 15 residues. The J segment lost 0 bases and the V segment lost 8 bases, leaving 7 bases of the junction unmatched. CDR3 nucleotides: TGTGCCAGCCGCCGGGGACAGGCTAGCACAGATACGCAGTATTTT. The encoded protein is CASRRGQASTDTQYF. The variable domain in full, with the rest retrieved from reference TRBV7-9 and TRBJ2-3, is DTGVSQNPRHKITKRGQNVTFRCDPISEHNRLYWYRQTLGQGPEFLTYFQNEAQLEKSRLLSDRFSAERPKGSFSTLEIQRTEQGDSAMYLCASRRGQASTDTQYFGPGTRLTVL.

The sample holds a few counts of this clonotype. It may be a read error: a sequence one base away is much more abundant. The chain uses TRBV20-1 and TRBJ2-1; D might be TRBD2 (6 bases). The germline V gene has CDR1 DFQATT and CDR2 SNEGSKA (reference sequence). CDR3 length: 12 residues. V was cut by 3 bases and J by 7 bases, with 10 bases left in between. The CDR3 DNA is TGCAGTGCTAGCGGGAGTGGGAATGAGCAGTTCTTC. Translation: CSASGSGNEQFF.

This clonotype was seen more than once but under ten times. The CDR3 protein is CASRSGTSVAGELFF. The DNA for the CDR3 is TGTGCCAGCAGATCCGGGACTAGCGTGGCCGGGGAGCTGTTTTTT. The chain has TRBV6-1 and TRBJ2-2, with 10 bases fitting TRBD2. The germline V gene encodes CDR1 MNHNS and CDR2 SASEGT. Trimming removed 6 bases from V and 6 bases from J; junction bases left unmatched: 7. This CDR3 comprises 15 residues.

Notes on this clonotype: A much larger clone differs from this one at a single base, so this may be a read error. The CDR3 nucleotides are TGTGCCAGCAGCCAAGGGCCAGCCTCAGATACGCAGTATTTT. Protein sequence: CASSQGPASDTQYF. This chain uses TRBV7-9 with TRBJ2-3; D remains ambiguous. The CDR3 covers 14 residues. Germline V lookup: CDR1 SEHNR, CDR2 FQNEAQ (reference sequence). V was shortened by 5 bases and J by 4 bases, with 13 bases between the two germline ends.

This clonotype was counted at least ten times. The chain combines TRBV20-1 with TRBJ1-3; D gene ambiguous. There are 13 residues in the CDR3. V was cut by 3 bases and J by 0 bases, with 6 bases left in between. Germline loops: CDR1 DFQATT, CDR2 SNEGSKA (reference sequence). In DNA form, the CDR3 reads TGCAGTGCTAGCAGCTTCTCTGGAAACACCATATATTTT. Amino acid sequence: CSASSFSGNTIYF.

The sample holds many counts of this clonotype. The V gene is TRBV9, the J gene TRBJ2-5; 7 bases fit TRBD1. V trimming: 2 bases; J trimming: 2 bases; junction bases outside the gene matches: 9. The CDR3 totals 16 residues. Germline values: CDR1 SGDLS, CDR2 YYNGEE. This CDR3 reads CASSVGTGQAQETQYF. The CDR3 nucleotides read TGTGCCAGCAGCGTGGGAACAGGACAGGCTCAAGAGACCCAGTACTTC.

This clonotype was seen ten or more times. J is TRBJ1-5 and V is TRBV12-3 or TRBV12-4, with D unresolved. The CDR3 is made up of 13 amino acids. Trimming cost V 1 base and J 6 bases, with 7 bases left between them. CDR3 residues: CASSLVRGQPQHF. DNA for the CDR3: TGTGCCAGCAGTTTAGTTCGGGGTCAGCCCCAGCATTTT.

The DNA for the CDR3 is TGTGCCAGCAGCCAAACAAGCGGGAGGTACAATGAGCAGTTCTTC. Its protein is CASSQTSGRYNEQFF. The J gene is TRBJ2-1, the V gene TRBV27; 9 bases fit TRBD2. In germline, CDR1 is MNHEY, CDR2 SMNVEV (reference sequence). V gave up 6 bases and J gave up 4 bases; unmatched junction bases: 7. The CDR3 extends over 15 amino acids.